This T cell receptor (beta chain) was obtained from a study of graft-versus-host responses after intestinal transplantation. Graft tissue processing released intraepithelial and lamina propria lymphocytes. This table comes from immunoSEQ multiplex PCR, and its TCRdb copy is limited to in-frame clones, with some not included. The sample records 15,000 to 20,000 clones, approximately 86% being singletons. A remark on this clone: No antigen is known for it.

Losses at the gene ends were 5 bases for V and 5 bases for J; bases not matched to a gene: 12. Germline loops: CDR1 MNHEY, CDR2 SMNVEV (reference sequence). The CDR3 loop spans 17 amino acids. Study-level findings and limits: Patients with graft-donor T cell macrochimerism had high graft-versus-host to host-versus-graft clonal ratios in allografts. Early after transplant, HvG clones declined as circulating GvH clones peaked. Analysis identified GvH clones in recipient marrow, with some appearing first in ileum or blood.

The starting material was ileum tissue, obtained 17 days after transplant. The chain uses TRBV27 and TRBJ2-1, with TRBD2 matching 10 bases. The source of this sequence is a human patient who received an intestinal transplant, so some T cells may come from the graft donor. The CDR3 reads CASSPPSGSPQNNEQFF. The CDR3 nucleotides read TGTGCCAGCAGTCCTCCTAGCGGGAGCCCCCAAAACAATGAGCAGTTCTTC.